The 17 T cell receptor beta chains listed next were all sequenced from one sample in a study of CXCR3-negative and CXCR3-positive naive CD8 T cells. Study conclusions and caveats: Naive cells that were CXCR3-positive had more hydrophobic TRB CDR3s (compared with CXCR3-negative naive cells).

Their antigen targets remain unknown. In preparing the TRB cDNA libraries, 5' RACE with UMI labels was used. From the 5' RACE reads, TCRdb lists one entry per CDR3 protein and no DNA. Across some 150,000 distinct CDR3 sequences, the top ten clones capture 0.45% to 0.55% of the sample. Sequencing was performed on naive CXCR3+ CD8+ T cells from blood. Subset reported: CD45RO-CCR7+CD27+CD95- naive CD8+ T cells expressing CXCR3 (TNR3+). The receptor set was obtained from a human donor in good health. Some clones in this sample may be carry-over from other donors' samples.

The rearrangement joins TRBV7-9 to TRBJ2-4; TCRdb lists TRBD1, though no DNA is available to test this call. CDR3 length: 13 amino acids. The germline CDR1 and CDR2 sequences are SEHNR and FQNEAQ (reference sequence). The CDR3 is CASSPEGKNIQYF.

V gene TRBV21-1 combines with J gene TRBJ2-7; TCRdb proposes TRBD1, but this gene call is untestable without DNA. TRBV21-1 is tagged as a pseudogene. The CDR3 has 14 residues. The CDR3 here is CASSATGTDDEQYF.

This chain links TRBV5-6 with TRBJ1-5. The CDR3 is 15 amino acids. The germline CDR1 and CDR2 sequences are SGHDT and YYEEEE. The CDR3: CASSLYGGGNQPQHF.

The V and J genes are TRBV20-1 and TRBJ2-1; without DNA, the TCRdb call of TRBD2 cannot be checked. The CDR3 runs 17 residues. Germline V gives CDR1 DFQATT, CDR2 SNEGSKA (reference sequence). The CDR3: CSAWAISGGRPYNEQFF.

V gene TRBV7-9 combines with J gene TRBJ2-1. The CDR3 extends over 15 amino acids. Germline assignment: CDR1 SEHNR and CDR2 FQNEAQ (reference sequence). CDR3 region: CASSSAGGSYNEQFF.

The V and J genes are TRBV29-1 and TRBJ2-7; the D call from TCRdb, TRBD1, cannot be confirmed without DNA. This CDR3 is built from 12 residues. CDR1 and CDR2 (germline): SQVTM, ANQGSEA. CDR3: CSVEDREYEQYF.

This sequence joins TRBV29-1 and TRBJ2-1; TCRdb's assignment of TRBD2 cannot be checked, as there is no DNA. Germline values: CDR1 SQVTM, CDR2 ANQGSEA. The CDR3 has 15 amino acids. CDR3 sequence: CSVGGLAGGDNEQFF.

J is TRBJ2-7 and V is TRBV5-1; TCRdb calls TRBD1, which cannot be checked without DNA. CDR1 SGHRS and CDR2 YFSETQ come from the germline V gene. This CDR3 region has 16 residues. The CDR3: CASSLSSGTPAYEQYF.

The chain is built from TRBV12-3 or TRBV12-4 and TRBJ2-2; with no DNA, the TCRdb D assignment of TRBD1 cannot be verified. The CDR3 is 14 amino acids. The CDR3 loop reads CASNDRGQDGELFF.

The chain carries TRBV29-1 and TRBJ1-5. This CDR3 comprises 13 residues. From germline, CDR1 is SQVTM and CDR2 ANQGSEA. CDR3 loop: CSPVAGPNQPQHF.

The J gene is TRBJ2-7, the V gene TRBV4-1; TCRdb's D call, TRBD2, is unchecked because there is no DNA. From germline, CDR1 is MGHRA and CDR2 YSYEKL. CDR3 length: 18 amino acids. The CDR3: CASSQEPGLAGGRFEQYF.

The chain uses TRBV4-2 and TRBJ2-1; TCRdb's assignment of TRBD1 cannot be checked, as there is no DNA. The CDR3 has 15 residues. CDR1 and CDR2 from the germline V gene are LGHNA and YNFKEQ. The CDR3 spells CASSQAGTGHNEQFF.

This rearrangement joins TRBV5-6 to TRBJ2-1. The CDR3 is 12 residues long. Germline V gives CDR1 SGHDT, CDR2 YYEEEE. The CDR3: CASSSLQDEQFF.

V and J are TRBV24-1 and TRBJ2-5; TCRdb proposes TRBD1, but this gene call is untestable without DNA. The CDR3 runs to 13 residues. CDR1 and CDR2 (germline): KGHDR, SFDVKD. The CDR3 sequence is CATSGTGEETQYF.

CDR3 loop: CSVDSDYGYTF. This chain connects TRBV29-1 to TRBJ1-2. There are 11 residues in the CDR3. Germline assignment: CDR1 SQVTM and CDR2 ANQGSEA. Full variable domain (outside the CDR3, taken from reference TRBV29-1 and TRBJ1-2): SAVISQKPSRDICQRGTSLTIQCQVDSQVTMMFWYRQQPGQSLTLIATANQGSEATYESGFVIDKFPISRPNLTFSTLTVSNMSPEDSSIYLCSVDSDYGYTFGSGTRLTVV.

The V gene is TRBV29-1, the J gene TRBJ2-7; the D gene TCRdb calls, TRBD2, cannot be checked with no DNA. Germline assignment: CDR1 SQVTM and CDR2 ANQGSEA. The CDR3 has 16 residues. CDR3 amino acids: CSVELGLAGTSYEQYF.

The V call is TRBV4-1, the J call TRBJ2-3; absent DNA, TCRdb's TRBD2 call cannot be checked. CDR1 and CDR2 (germline): MGHRA, YSYEKL. This CDR3 is 16 amino acids long. The CDR3 sequence is CASSRTSGGPGDTQYF.